The 26 T cell receptor beta chains listed next were all sequenced from one sample in a study of cytotoxic CD8 clonotypes in ibrutinib-treated CLL. Sequencing used immunoSEQ multiplex PCR; TCRdb keeps in-frame clones, though not all of them. Found here are around 27,000 clones, approximately 54% of them singletons; the top ten hold less than 6%. Source: PBMCs, taken before ibrutinib treatment. These receptors were obtained from a human donor with chronic lymphocytic leukemia.

The chain links TRBV2 to TRBJ1-4; TRBD1 matches at 7 bases. From germline, CDR1 is SNHLY and CDR2 FYNNEI. The ends lost 6 bases at V and 6 bases at J; junction bases unmatched: 7. The CDR3 spans 14 residues. The CDR3 region has the DNA TGTGCCAGCAGCGCGACAGGGTTAGATGAAAAACTGTTTTTT. This translates into CASSATGLDEKLFF.

This sequence joins TRBV11-2 and TRBJ2-2; D uncertain. This CDR3 has 13 amino acids. V lost 8 bases and J 1 base, leaving 8 bases between the germline ends. Germline CDR1 is SGHAT and CDR2 is FQNNGV. The CDR3 bases are TGTGCCAGCCGTCACCAGAACACCGGGGAGCTGTTTTTT. Its protein product is CASRHQNTGELFF.

The rearrangement links TRBV6-5 to TRBJ1-2; 7 nucleotides match TRBD1. The length of the CDR3 is 15 residues. V was pared by 2 bases and J by 3 bases, with 6 bases of the junction left unmatched. Germline V lookup: CDR1 MNHEY, CDR2 SVGAGI. Here the CDR3 reads CASSYEGANDYGYTF. For the CDR3, the DNA is TGTGCCAGCAGTTACGAGGGGGCGAACGACTATGGCTACACCTTC.

The rearrangement links TRBV27 to TRBJ2-7; D is possibly TRBD2 (6 bases). Germline values: CDR1 MNHEY, CDR2 SMNVEV (reference sequence). V lost 3 bases and J lost 7, with 22 bases in between. The CDR3 spans 16 residues. This chain's CDR3 is CASSLVGNGGSGEQYF. CDR3 sequence (DNA): TGTGCCAGCAGTTTGGTCGGGAACGGGGGTTCTGGTGAGCAGTACTTC.

The chain employs TRBV5-1 and TRBJ2-3, with 8 bases aligning to TRBD1. The CDR3 runs to 15 residues. Germline trimming cut 3 bases from V and 2 bases from J; bases unmatched to any gene: 5. Germline lookup yields CDR1 SGHRS and CDR2 YFSETQ. CDR3 in amino acids: CASSSRRGPTDTQYF. Here the CDR3 DNA reads TGCGCCAGCAGCTCACGCAGGGGGCCCACAGATACGCAGTATTTT.

J is TRBJ1-4 and V is TRBV7-6; D gene uncertain. V was trimmed by 0 bases and J by 5 bases, leaving 7 bases between them. Germline CDR1 SGHVS, CDR2 FNYEAQ. The CDR3 spans 14 residues. The CDR3 sequence: CASSLAGVNEKLFF. CDR3 in DNA: TGTGCCAGCAGCTTAGCCGGGGTAAATGAAAAACTGTTTTTT.

The V call is TRBV27, the J call TRBJ2-7, with D unresolved. V lost 6 bases and J 2 bases, leaving 11 bases between the germline ends. This CDR3 is built from 13 residues. CDR1 MNHEY and CDR2 SMNVEV come from the germline V gene (reference sequence). The CDR3 loop is CASRKGSTYEQYF. The CDR3 DNA follows: TGTGCCAGCAGGAAGGGCAGTACCTACGAGCAGTACTTC.

This clone was seen once. V gene TRBV7-9 combines with J gene TRBJ2-3; possible D gene TRBD2, 5 bases. V was trimmed by 7 bases and J by 6 bases, leaving 23 bases between them. The CDR3 covers 16 residues. The germline V gene has CDR1 SEHNR and CDR2 FQNEAQ (reference sequence). CDR3 residues: CASTLGLASLSDTQYF. The CDR3 nucleotides are TGTGCCAGCACCCTCGGACTCGCCAGTTTATCGGATACGCAGTATTTT.

The chain employs TRBV18 and TRBJ1-1; D is undetermined. Germline CDR1 reads KGHSH; CDR2 reads LQKENI. Between the trimmed V and J ends, which lost 3 bases and 10 bases, there was a span of 15 bases. CDR3 length: 13 residues. CDR3 loop: CASSPVERTLAFF. CDR3 bases: TGTGCCAGCTCACCGGTTGAAAGGACTCTAGCTTTCTTT.

The chain combines TRBV2 with TRBJ2-7, with TRBD1 matching 8 bases. Germline V gene lookup returns CDR1 SNHLY and CDR2 FYNNEI. V trimming: 7 bases; J trimming: 0 bases; junction bases outside the gene matches: 5. This CDR3 contains 14 residues. The CDR3 sequence is CASMDRVSSYEQYF. The CDR3, as DNA: TGTGCCAGCATGGACAGGGTGTCCTCCTACGAGCAGTACTTC.

This clone turned up a few times. The chain combines TRBV9 with TRBJ2-1; 10 nucleotides align to TRBD2. This CDR3 is built from 14 residues. In germline, CDR1 is SGDLS, CDR2 YYNGEE. The CDR3 DNA is TGTGCGTCTGAAATAGCGGGGGGCCACAATGAGCAGTTCTTC. This codes for CASEIAGGHNEQFF. Drawing the rest from reference TRBV9 and TRBJ2-1, the complete variable domain is DSGVTQTPKHLITATGQRVTLRCSPRSGDLSVYWYQQSLDQGLQFLIQYYNGEERAKGNILERFSAQQFPDLHSELNLSSLELGDSALYFCASEIAGGHNEQFFGPGTRLTVL.

For this clone: Other DNA sequences within the sample encode an identical CDR3. The chain joins TRBV5-1 to TRBJ2-3; perhaps D is TRBD1 or TRBD2 (5 bases each). The CDR3 loop spans 15 amino acids. From germline, CDR1 is SGHRS and CDR2 YFSETQ. Between the trimmed V and J ends, which lost 0 bases and 1 base, there was a span of 9 bases. In DNA form, the CDR3 reads TGCGCCAGCAGCTTGGGGGAGACAGGCACAGATACGCAGTATTTT. This codes for CASSLGETGTDTQYF.

This chain links TRBV7-8 with TRBJ1-5; D remains unclear. CDR3 length: 19 amino acids. Germline V gene data show CDR1 as SGHVS and CDR2 as FQNEAQ. Trimming took 2 bases from V and 0 from J, leaving 20 bases between them. The CDR3 DNA is TGTGCCAGCAGCTTAATTAGCGTGATCCCCCTCTTTAGCAATCAGCCCCAGCATTTT. It encodes CASSLISVIPLFSNQPQHF.

The rearrangement joins TRBV29-1 to TRBJ2-4, with 10 bases aligning to TRBD1. Germline V gene lookup returns CDR1 SQVTM and CDR2 ANQGSEA. The CDR3 loop spans 12 amino acids. The V and J ends lost 7 bases and 7 bases, in that order; junction bases with no gene match: 4. The CDR3, as DNA: TGCAGCGCAGGGACAGGGGAGAACATTCAGTACTTC. As protein: CSAGTGENIQYF.

V usage is TRBV4-1 and J usage is TRBJ2-3, with 7 bases that match TRBD1. Germline V gene data show CDR1 as MGHRA and CDR2 as YSYEKL. The CDR3 loop spans 18 amino acids. With 0 bases clipped from V and 4 bases from J, the junction kept 13 bases outside the gene matches. CDR3 sequence reads: CASSQDQTGIRGADTQYF. The CDR3 nucleotides are TGCGCCAGCAGCCAAGACCAGACAGGGATTCGGGGCGCAGATACGCAGTATTTT.

This rearrangement joins TRBV10-1 to TRBJ2-1, with 11 bases matching TRBD1. With 6 bases clipped from V and 5 bases from J, the junction kept 3 bases outside the gene matches. The CDR3 spans 14 residues. Germline V gives CDR1 WNHNN, CDR2 SYGVQD (reference sequence). The CDR3 spells CASSGQGADNEQFF. The CDR3, as DNA: TGCGCCAGCAGCGGACAGGGGGCGGACAATGAGCAGTTCTTC.

CDR3 protein: CAWSVSRGGTDTQYF. CDR3 coding DNA: TGTGCCTGGAGTGTGTCGCGGGGTGGCACAGATACGCAGTATTTT. The J gene is TRBJ2-3, the V gene TRBV30, with D possibly TRBD2 on 6 matching bases. Trimming took off 0 bases at V and 1 base at J, with 11 bases between the two ends. The CDR3 is made up of 15 amino acids. The germline V gene encodes CDR1 GTSNPN and CDR2 SVGIG (reference sequence).

The rearrangement uses TRBV6-1 and TRBJ1-2; TRBD1 matches 9 bases. CDR1 is MNHNS, CDR2 SASEGT, per germline. CDR3 length: 13 residues. The V gene end was trimmed by 4 bases and the J gene end by 8 bases; junction bases not matched to a gene: 5. Here the CDR3 DNA reads TGTGCCAGCAGTGGTTACAGGGGGCTAGGCTACACCTTC. This codes for CASSGYRGLGYTF.

In DNA, the CDR3 is TGTGCCAGCAGTTATCTGGGACAGGGGAGCACTGAAGCTTTCTTT. Translation: CASSYLGQGSTEAFF. The V gene is TRBV6-6, the J gene TRBJ1-1; 10 bases are shared with TRBD1. V trimming: 3 bases; J trimming: 4 bases; junction bases outside the gene matches: 5. CDR3 size: 15 residues. Germline V gene data show CDR1 as MNHNY and CDR2 as SVGAGI (reference sequence).

V usage is TRBV2 and J usage is TRBJ1-5, with 11 bases fitting TRBD1. The CDR3 consists of 17 residues. Germline CDR1 is SNHLY and CDR2 is FYNNEI. V shed 6 bases, J shed 7 bases, and the junction held 14 bases outside the gene matches. The CDR3 DNA sequence: TGTGCCAGCAGAGCACCGGGACAGGGGGTTCTTGACCAGCCCCAGCATTTT. Protein product: CASRAPGQGVLDQPQHF. Based on the CDR3 plus reference TRBV2 and TRBJ1-5, the full variable domain is EPEVTQTPSHQVTQMGQEVILRCVPISNHLYFYWYRQILGQKVEFLVSFYNNEISEKSEIFDDQFSVERPDGSNFTLKIRSTKLEDSAMYFCASRAPGQGVLDQPQHFGDGTRLSIL.

V usage is TRBV7-3 and J usage is TRBJ2-7; 13 bases match TRBD2. Germline V lookup: CDR1 SGHTA, CDR2 FQGTGA. The V gene end was trimmed by 2 bases and the J gene end by 5 bases; junction bases not matched to a gene: 3. This CDR3 comprises 15 residues. The CDR3 region is CASSLGLAGEDEQYF. The DNA for the CDR3 is TGTGCCAGCAGCTTAGGACTAGCGGGAGAAGACGAGCAGTACTTC.

The rearrangement joins TRBV6-1 to TRBJ1-2; 7 bases match TRBD1. The CDR3 spans 13 residues. V shed 7 bases and J 4 bases; nucleotides not matched to a gene: 6. CDR1 and CDR2 from the germline V gene are MNHNS and SASEGT. The CDR3 DNA reads as TGTGCCAGCAACCCGGGACAGCCCTATGGCTACACCTTC. This codes for CASNPGQPYGYTF.

The chain couples TRBV18 to TRBJ2-3; no clear D gene. CDR1 and CDR2 (germline): KGHSH, LQKENI. CDR3 size: 12 residues. V was clipped by 3 bases and J by 1 base, with 2 bases between them. The CDR3 DNA reads as TGTGCCAGCTCACCGGGCACAGATACGCAGTATTTT. Its translation is CASSPGTDTQYF.

This chain connects TRBV5-1 to TRBJ2-5; D not certain. Germline-derived CDR1 and CDR2 are SGHRS and YFSETQ. The CDR3 runs to 13 residues. Trimming left V 4 bases short and J 4 bases short, with 11 bases between. CDR3 loop: CASSPPVAETQYF. For the CDR3, the DNA is TGCGCCAGCAGCCCCCCGGTAGCAGAGACCCAGTACTTC.

The CDR3 loop is CASSPPRASIYGYTF. The CDR3 DNA follows: TGTGCCAGCAGCCCCCCGAGAGCAAGTATCTATGGCTACACCTTC. The V gene is TRBV9, the J gene TRBJ1-2, with D uncertain. The V gene's germline CDR1 is SGDLS and CDR2 YYNGEE. V lost 4 bases and J lost 4, with 17 bases in between. CDR3 length: 15 residues.

This chain uses TRBV27 with TRBJ2-7; D is possibly TRBD1 (6 bases). Germline CDR1 and CDR2: MNHEY and SMNVEV (reference sequence). The CDR3 covers 17 residues. Trimming took off 3 bases at V and 3 bases at J, with 21 bases between the two ends. This CDR3 reads CASSFRPSGAYHYEQYF. In nucleotides, the CDR3 is TGTGCCAGCAGTTTCCGTCCATCAGGGGCCTACCACTACGAGCAGTACTTC.